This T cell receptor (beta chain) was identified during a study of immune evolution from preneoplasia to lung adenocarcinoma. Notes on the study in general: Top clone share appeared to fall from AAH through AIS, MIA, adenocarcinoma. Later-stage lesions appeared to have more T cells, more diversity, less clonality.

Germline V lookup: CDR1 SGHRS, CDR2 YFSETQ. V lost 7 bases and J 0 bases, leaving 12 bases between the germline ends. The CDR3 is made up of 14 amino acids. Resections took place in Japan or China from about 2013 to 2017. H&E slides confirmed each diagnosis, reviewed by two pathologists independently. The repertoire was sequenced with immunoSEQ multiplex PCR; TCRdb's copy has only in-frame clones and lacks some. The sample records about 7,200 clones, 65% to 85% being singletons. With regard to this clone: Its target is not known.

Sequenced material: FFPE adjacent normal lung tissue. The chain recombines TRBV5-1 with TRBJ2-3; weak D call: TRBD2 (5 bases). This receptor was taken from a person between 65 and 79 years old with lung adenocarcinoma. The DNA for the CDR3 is TGCGCCAGCCAGGCAACGGGGAGCACAGATACGCAGTATTTT. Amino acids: CASQATGSTDTQYF.